Shown below are 5 T cell receptor beta chains from a single sample sequenced in a study of T and B cells in COVID-19 patients. TRB was amplified from about 240-490 ng of blood genomic DNA. Multiplex PCR with BIOMED2 TRB-A/B primer pools amplified TRB rearrangements. In TCRdb, the multiplex PCR reads were re-called with MiXCR into one record per CDR3 protein. The table records some 4,000 distinct CDR3 sequences, 27% of them present only once. The sequenced sample consisted of blood. These receptors came from a human donor with active COVID-19. The donor label of this sample is uncertain.

Within the sample, this clonotype is medium-sized. This sequence joins TRBV6-1 and TRBJ2-1, with 8 bases fitting TRBD1. CDR3 size: 13 residues. The junction had 5 bases not matched to a gene; V was cut back by 6 bases and J by 7 bases. Germline lookup yields CDR1 MNHNS and CDR2 SASEGT. CDR3 DNA: TGTGCCAGCAGGGACAGGGTGGGGAATGAGCAGTTCTTC. Its translation: CASRDRVGNEQFF.

In its sample, this clonotype ranks as medium-sized. V is TRBV18 and J is TRBJ2-7; the match to TRBD1 covers 10 bases. This CDR3 comprises 16 residues. Germline CDR1 reads KGHSH; CDR2 reads LQKENI. Trimming removed 1 base from V and 0 bases from J; junction bases left unmatched: 3. Here the CDR3 reads CASSPQGQGNSYEQYF. CDR3 coding DNA: TGTGCCAGCTCACCACAGGGACAGGGGAACTCCTACGAGCAGTACTTC.

Sample share makes this clonotype medium-sized. The chain joins TRBV12-3 or TRBV12-4 to TRBJ2-5, with 8 bases fitting TRBD2. This CDR3 is built from 16 residues. The ends lost 5 bases at V and 5 bases at J; junction bases unmatched: 13. Written as DNA, the CDR3 is TGTGCCAGCAGTCCTCTGGCCGGTAGCGGGATGGAGACCCAGTACTTC. Translated: CASSPLAGSGMETQYF.

Within the sample, this clonotype is medium-sized. The chain joins TRBV19 to TRBJ1-3; D is ambiguous. Trimming left V 7 bases short and J 2 bases short, with 6 bases between. The CDR3 spans 12 residues. Per germline, CDR1 LNHDA and CDR2 SQIVND (reference sequence). The CDR3 region is CASKRAGNTIYF. The CDR3 bases are TGTGCCAGTAAACGGGCTGGAAACACCATATATTTT. The full variable domain, completed using reference TRBV19 and TRBJ1-3, is DGGITQSPKYLFRKEGQNVTLSCEQNLNHDAMYWYRQDPGQGLRLIYYSQIVNDFQKGDIAEGYSVSREKKESFPLTVTSAQKNPTAFYLCASKRAGNTIYFGEGSWLTVV.

The chain employs TRBV20-1 and TRBJ2-5; D not resolved. Germline V CDR1 and CDR2: DFQATT, SNEGSKA (reference sequence). V gave up 0 bases and J gave up 1 base, with 9 bases separating them. The CDR3 loop spans 14 amino acids. The CDR3 bases are TGCAGTGCTAGAGAGTGGGTAACCCAAGAGACCCAGTACTTC. It specifies CSAREWVTQETQYF.